This T cell receptor beta chain appears in the sequencing data of a study of blood T cell repertoires in COVID-19. With 7 bases clipped from V and 8 bases from J, the junction kept 10 bases outside the gene matches. CDR1 is MDHEN and CDR2 is SYDVKM in the germline V gene. The CDR3 is 15 residues long. Libraries were prepared by immunoSEQ multiplex PCR; TCRdb keeps only in-frame clonotypes and omits some of them. Here the sample spans 110,000 to 150,000 clones, roughly 80% being singletons. Source material: PBMCs or T cells enriched from blood (not recorded which). The receptor comes from a woman aged 45-60 years who had recovered from COVID-19. This rearrangement joins TRBV28 to TRBJ1-4; TRBD1 agrees at 10 bases. The DNA of the CDR3 is TGTGCCAGCACCACTCGGACAGGGGGAGTGGAAAAACTGTTTTTT. It yields the protein CASTTRTGGVEKLFF.